This TCR beta chain comes out of a study of beta chain features in type 1 diabetes. Across the whole study: Cell yields, gender and age were similar in healthy donors and patients.

About this clone itself: Its antigen is currently unknown.

Every bit of the isolated RNA underwent reverse transcription, so sequencing read expressed TCRB transcripts. Some 3.6 million reads on average were seen across naive, central memory and regulatory T cell samples. TCRdb keeps only in-frame clones here, not all; method: immunoSEQ multiplex PCR. The repertoire includes hundreds of thousands of clones, more than 13% of them detected once, and approximately 0.042% sits in the top ten. Heparinised blood was drawn once per donor, averaging around 120 mL. Study conclusions and caveats: Compared to healthy donors, patients appeared to have naive, central memory and Treg TCRB repertoires that were more alike. Type 1 diabetes patients had TCRB CDR3s that were shorter (moderately but significantly so) in all four CD4+ subsets.

The germline V and J ends were trimmed by 0 bases and 8 bases, with 16 bases remaining between them. CDR3 size: 14 residues. Germline V CDR1 and CDR2: SQVTM, ANQGSEA. The receptor's source is a man younger than 30 with type 1 diabetes. Material for sequencing was naive CD4+ T cells from blood. The J gene is TRBJ1-2, the V gene TRBV29-1; no firm D call. The CDR3 is CSVEEVGRVQGYTF. The CDR3 region has the DNA TGCAGCGTTGAAGAGGTCGGCCGCGTCCAGGGCTACACCTTC.